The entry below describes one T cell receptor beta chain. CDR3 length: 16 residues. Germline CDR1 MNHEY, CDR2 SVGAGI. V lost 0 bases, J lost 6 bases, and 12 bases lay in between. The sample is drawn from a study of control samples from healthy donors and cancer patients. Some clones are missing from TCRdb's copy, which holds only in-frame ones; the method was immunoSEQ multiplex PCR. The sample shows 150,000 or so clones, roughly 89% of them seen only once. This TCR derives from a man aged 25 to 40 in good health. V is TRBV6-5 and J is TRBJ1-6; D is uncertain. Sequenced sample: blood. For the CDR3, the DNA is TGTGCCAGCAGTTACTCGGGCGGCCAGTTTAATTCACCCCTCCACTTT. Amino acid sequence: CASSYSGGQFNSPLHF.